These 14 T cell receptor beta chains came from one sample sequenced in a study of T cell responses to AZD1222 COVID-19 vaccine. Here immunoSEQ multiplex PCR was the method, and the copy in TCRdb shows in-frame clones only, minus some. The sample consists of approximately 120,000 clones, about 90% of them appearing once. The sample in question was peripheral blood, obtained on day 0 of MenACWY control vaccination. Every receptor here comes from an adult in good health.

The chain is built from TRBV27 and TRBJ1-2; D is perhaps TRBD1 (6 bases). This CDR3 is built from 14 residues. Deletions cut 5 bases from V and 7 bases from J, with 17 bases between. CDR1 MNHEY and CDR2 SMNVEV come from the germline V gene (reference sequence). The CDR3 region is CASSDGTPLSGYTF. The CDR3 bases are TGTGCCAGCAGTGACGGGACACCCCTAAGTGGCTACACCTTC.

The V gene is TRBV6-4, the J gene TRBJ2-3; 9 bases fit TRBD2. The CDR3 is made up of 16 amino acids. Trimming took 3 bases from V and 3 from J; bases not matched to a gene: 7. CDR1 is MRHNA, CDR2 SNTAGT, per germline. The CDR3 sequence is CASSEARTSATDTQYF. CDR3 in DNA: TGTGCCAGCAGTGAGGCCCGGACTAGCGCAACAGATACGCAGTATTTT.

The chain joins TRBV11-2 to TRBJ2-3, with 8 bases aligning to TRBD1. The CDR3 has 16 amino acids. Trimming cost V 2 bases and J 6 bases; bases outside gene matches: 10. Germline CDR1 reads SGHAT; CDR2 reads FQNNGV. This chain's CDR3 is CASSLSPAGGGDTQYF. CDR3 DNA: TGTGCCAGCAGCTTAAGCCCGGCAGGGGGCGGCGATACGCAGTATTTT. The complete variable domain, with remaining parts taken from reference TRBV11-2 and TRBJ2-3, reads EAGVAQSPRYKIIEKRQSVAFWCNPISGHATLYWYQQILGQGPKLLIQFQNNGVVDDSQLPKDRFSAERLKGVDSTLKIQPAKLEDSAVYLCASSLSPAGGGDTQYFGPGTRLTVL.

The chain has TRBV29-1 and TRBJ2-3; 7 nucleotides line up with TRBD1. V was pared by 7 bases and J by 4 bases, with 8 bases of the junction left unmatched. CDR1 is SQVTM, CDR2 ANQGSEA, per germline. This CDR3 has 13 amino acids. The CDR3 here is CSGRTGVSDTQYF. CDR3 DNA: TGCAGCGGGCGGACAGGAGTGTCAGATACGCAGTATTTT.

This chain uses TRBV7-2 with TRBJ2-7; TRBD1 might be the D (6 bases). CDR1 and CDR2 (germline): SGHTA, FQGNSA. Trimming stripped 0 bases from V and 3 bases from J, with 12 bases between. This CDR3 region has 15 residues. The CDR3 DNA follows: TGTGCCAGCAGCTTAGCTCAGGGGTTAGGCTACGAGCAGTACTTC. It specifies CASSLAQGLGYEQYF.

The genes are TRBV28 and TRBJ2-5; 8 bases map to TRBD1. The trim removed 5 bases at V and 0 bases at J, leaving 8 bases unmatched. This CDR3 is 16 amino acids long. Germline V gene data show CDR1 as MDHEN and CDR2 as SYDVKM. CDR3 sequence reads: CASSASGTGHQETQYF. CDR3 DNA sequence: TGTGCCAGCAGTGCGTCCGGGACAGGCCACCAAGAGACCCAGTACTTC.

This clone came up once. The chain recombines TRBV11-2 with TRBJ1-6; D possibly corresponds to TRBD1 (6 bases). Trimming took 1 base from V and 9 from J, leaving 13 bases between them. Germline V lookup: CDR1 SGHAT, CDR2 FQNNGV. CDR3 length: 15 amino acids. The DNA for the CDR3 is TGTGCCAGCAGCTTAGTGGCGGGGGCGGGTTCACCCCTCCACTTT. Residues: CASSLVAGAGSPLHF.

This clone has just one count. The rearrangement joins TRBV7-9 to TRBJ1-4; no clear D. The CDR3 runs 13 residues. Germline V gene data show CDR1 as SEHNR and CDR2 as FQNEAQ (reference sequence). Trimming took off 1 base at V and 6 bases at J, with 6 bases between the two ends. CDR3 sequence: CASSLVGDEKLFF. The CDR3 region has the DNA TGTGCCAGCAGCTTAGTAGGAGATGAAAAACTGTTTTTT.

A single count supports this clone. This chain links TRBV18 with TRBJ2-5, with unresolved D. Germline values: CDR1 KGHSH, CDR2 LQKENI. V lost 5 bases, J lost 2 bases, and 6 bases lay in between. CDR3 length equals 12 residues. The CDR3, as DNA: TGTGCCAGCTCAGTCGCTCAAGAGACCCAGTACTTC. This translates into CASSVAQETQYF.

The chain employs TRBV6-4 and TRBJ1-1; TRBD1 matches at 12 bases. Per germline, CDR1 MRHNA and CDR2 SNTAGT. CDR3 length equals 20 residues. V shed 0 bases and J 0 bases; nucleotides not matched to a gene: 11. In DNA form, the CDR3 reads TGTGCCAGCAGTGACTCAGTAAGGGACAGGGGGCGAAGGGTGAACACTGAAGCTTTCTTT. Protein product: CASSDSVRDRGRRVNTEAFF.

The rearrangement links TRBV20-1 to TRBJ1-1; D call uncertain. In germline, CDR1 is DFQATT, CDR2 SNEGSKA (reference sequence). V lost 3 bases to trimming and J lost 1 base, with 15 bases between them. This CDR3 region has 15 residues. Here the CDR3 reads CSASFALGGNTEAFF. For the CDR3, the DNA is TGCAGTGCTAGTTTCGCCCTAGGTGGGAACACTGAAGCTTTCTTT.

The chain recombines TRBV6-6 with TRBJ2-7; tentatively, D is TRBD2 (5 bases). The CDR3 has 16 residues. V lost 0 bases to trimming and J lost 4 bases, with 16 bases between them. Germline V gene sequence: CDR1 MNHNY, CDR2 SVGAGI (reference sequence). The CDR3 is CASSYSYLERTYEQYF. DNA for the CDR3: TGTGCCAGCAGTTACTCGTACCTAGAGAGGACTTACGAGCAGTACTTC.

The chain couples TRBV7-9 to TRBJ2-3; 7 positions agree with TRBD1. Looked up from germline, CDR1 is SEHNR and CDR2 is FQNEAQ (reference sequence). This CDR3 has 15 amino acids. V trimming: 7 bases; J trimming: 1 base; junction bases outside the gene matches: 8. The CDR3 is CASKTGEWGTDTQYF. In DNA, the CDR3 is TGTGCCAGCAAAACAGGGGAATGGGGCACAGATACGCAGTATTTT.

V usage is TRBV5-4 and J usage is TRBJ1-1; TRBD1 might be the D (5 bases). The CDR3 spans 15 residues. The V gene lost 3 bases and the J gene lost 1 base, with 13 bases spanning the gap. The germline gives CDR1 SGHNT, CDR2 YYREEE (reference sequence). The DNA for the CDR3 is TGTGCCAGCAGCTATACCGGGACGTCGAACACTGAAGCTTTCTTT. Its protein product is CASSYTGTSNTEAFF.